This T cell receptor beta chain emerged from a study of cytomegalovirus exposure and HLA in healthy donors. Whole-study findings and limits: Cytomegalovirus association was listed for approximately 150 TCR beta chains. Most CMV-associated TCR beta chains were later found to appear HLA-restricted.

Vbeta (60) and Jbeta (13) primers were used in the PCR. This table comes from immunoSEQ multiplex PCR, and its TCRdb copy is limited to in-frame clones, with some not included. Counted here are about 150,000 clones, roughly 79% occurring once; the ten biggest clones make up approximately 7%. A remark on this clone: Its target is unknown.

These donors counted as nominally healthy when sampled, but unrecorded immune exposures were likely. This clonotype was obtained from a woman aged 40 to 50 in good health and CMV-seropositive. The sample comprised PBMCs.

The CDR3 loop is CASSGLLRTGELFF. CDR3 in DNA: TGTGCCAGCAGCGGACTCCTCCGTACCGGGGAGCTGTTTTTT. The chain couples TRBV6-5 to TRBJ2-2; tentative D call: TRBD2 (5 bases). Germline V lookup: CDR1 MNHEY, CDR2 SVGAGI. The CDR3 extends over 14 amino acids. The V gene lost 6 bases and the J gene lost 5 bases, with 13 bases spanning the gap.